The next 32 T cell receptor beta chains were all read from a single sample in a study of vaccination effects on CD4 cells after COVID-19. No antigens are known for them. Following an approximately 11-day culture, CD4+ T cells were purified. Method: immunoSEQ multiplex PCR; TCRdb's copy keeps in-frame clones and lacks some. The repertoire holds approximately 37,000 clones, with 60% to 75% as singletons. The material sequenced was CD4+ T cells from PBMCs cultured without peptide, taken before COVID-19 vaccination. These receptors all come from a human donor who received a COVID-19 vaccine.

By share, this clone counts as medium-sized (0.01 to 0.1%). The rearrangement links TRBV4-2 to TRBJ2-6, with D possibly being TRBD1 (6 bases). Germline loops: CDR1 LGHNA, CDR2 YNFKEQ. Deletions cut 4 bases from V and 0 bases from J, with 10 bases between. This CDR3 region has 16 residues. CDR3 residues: CASSLDRSSGANVLTF. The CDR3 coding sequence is TGTGCCAGCAGCCTAGACAGGTCCTCTGGGGCCAACGTCCTGACTTTC.

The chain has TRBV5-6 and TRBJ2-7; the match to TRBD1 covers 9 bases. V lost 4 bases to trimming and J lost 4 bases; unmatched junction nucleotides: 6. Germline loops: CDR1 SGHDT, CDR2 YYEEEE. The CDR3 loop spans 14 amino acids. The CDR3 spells CASSQMTGGYEQYF. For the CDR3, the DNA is TGTGCCAGCAGCCAAATGACAGGGGGGTACGAGCAGTACTTC.

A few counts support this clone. The CDR3 loop reads CASRLDRENTEAFF. CDR3 bases: TGTGCCAGCAGGCTTGACAGGGAGAACACTGAAGCTTTCTTT. The J gene is TRBJ1-1, the V gene TRBV7-2; 7 nucleotides line up with TRBD1. Germline V CDR1 and CDR2: SGHTA, FQGNSA. The CDR3 contains 14 residues. J lost 1 base, V lost 6 bases, and 5 bases had no gene match.

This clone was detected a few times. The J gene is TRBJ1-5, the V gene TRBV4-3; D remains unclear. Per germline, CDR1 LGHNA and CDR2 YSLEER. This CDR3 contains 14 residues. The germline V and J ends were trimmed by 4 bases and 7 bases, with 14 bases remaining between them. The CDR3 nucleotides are TGCGCCAGCAGCCCGACAATGGGAGACCAGCCCCAGCATTTT. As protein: CASSPTMGDQPQHF.

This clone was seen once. CDR3 region: CASSFGDGYYEQYF. CDR3 nucleotides: TGTGCCAGCAGCTTCGGGGACGGCTACTACGAGCAGTACTTC. The genes are TRBV28 and TRBJ2-7; D possibly uses TRBD1 or TRBD2 (5 bases each). V was shortened by 6 bases and J by 3 bases, with 15 bases between the two germline ends. Germline CDR1 reads MDHEN; CDR2 reads SYDVKM. The CDR3 covers 14 residues.

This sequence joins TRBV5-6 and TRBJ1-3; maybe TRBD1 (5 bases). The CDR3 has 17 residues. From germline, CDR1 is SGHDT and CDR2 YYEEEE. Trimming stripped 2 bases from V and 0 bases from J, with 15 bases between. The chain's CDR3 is CASSFRGRLHSGNTIYF. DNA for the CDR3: TGTGCCAGCAGCTTTCGGGGACGGCTTCACTCTGGAAACACCATATATTTT.

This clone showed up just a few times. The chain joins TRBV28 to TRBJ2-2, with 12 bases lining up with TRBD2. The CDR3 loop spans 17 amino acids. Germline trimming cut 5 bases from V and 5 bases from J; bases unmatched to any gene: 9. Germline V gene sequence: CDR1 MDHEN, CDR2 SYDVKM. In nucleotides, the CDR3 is TGTGCCAGCAGTATCCTAGCGGGAGGGCGACGGACCGGGGAGCTGTTTTTT. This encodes CASSILAGGRRTGELFF.

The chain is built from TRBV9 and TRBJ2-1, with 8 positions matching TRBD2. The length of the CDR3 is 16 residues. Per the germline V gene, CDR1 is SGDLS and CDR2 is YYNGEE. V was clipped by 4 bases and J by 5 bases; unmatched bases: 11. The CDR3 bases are TGTGCCAGCAGCCCCGGGACTAGATGGGCCGACAATGAGCAGTTCTTC. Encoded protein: CASSPGTRWADNEQFF. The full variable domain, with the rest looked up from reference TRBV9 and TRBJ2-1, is DSGVTQTPKHLITATGQRVTLRCSPRSGDLSVYWYQQSLDQGLQFLIQYYNGEERAKGNILERFSAQQFPDLHSELNLSSLELGDSALYFCASSPGTRWADNEQFFGPGTRLTVL.

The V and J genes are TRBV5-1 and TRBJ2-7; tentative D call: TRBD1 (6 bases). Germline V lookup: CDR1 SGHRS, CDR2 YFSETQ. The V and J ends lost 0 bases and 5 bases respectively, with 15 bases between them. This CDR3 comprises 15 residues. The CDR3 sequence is CASSLDRVARDEQYF. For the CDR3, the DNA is TGCGCCAGCAGCTTGGACAGGGTGGCCCGTGACGAGCAGTACTTC.

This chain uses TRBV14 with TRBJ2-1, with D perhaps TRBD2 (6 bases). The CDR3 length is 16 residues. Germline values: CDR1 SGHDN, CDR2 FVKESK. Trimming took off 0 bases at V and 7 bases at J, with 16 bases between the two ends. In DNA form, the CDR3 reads TGTGCCAGCAGCCAAGATATTGCGGGATATCGGAATGAGCAGTTCTTC. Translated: CASSQDIAGYRNEQFF.

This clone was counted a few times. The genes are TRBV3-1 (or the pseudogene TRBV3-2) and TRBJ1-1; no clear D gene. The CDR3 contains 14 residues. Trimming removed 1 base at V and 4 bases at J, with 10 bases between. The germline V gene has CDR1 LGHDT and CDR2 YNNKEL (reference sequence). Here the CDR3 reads CASSQVDSGTEAFF. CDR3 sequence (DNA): TGTGCCAGCAGCCAAGTGGACTCAGGCACTGAAGCTTTCTTT.

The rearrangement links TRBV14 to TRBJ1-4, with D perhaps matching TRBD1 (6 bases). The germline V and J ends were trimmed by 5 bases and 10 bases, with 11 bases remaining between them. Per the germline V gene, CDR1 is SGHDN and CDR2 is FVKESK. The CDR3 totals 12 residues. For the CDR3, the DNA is TGTGCCAGCAGCTGGGAGGGGGGAAAACTGTTTTTT. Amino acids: CASSWEGGKLFF.

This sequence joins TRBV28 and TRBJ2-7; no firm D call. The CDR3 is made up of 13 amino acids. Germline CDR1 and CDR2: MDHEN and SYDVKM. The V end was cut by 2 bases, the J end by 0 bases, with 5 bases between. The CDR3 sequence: CASSLTSSYEQYF. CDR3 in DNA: TGTGCCAGCAGTTTAACCAGCTCCTACGAGCAGTACTTC.

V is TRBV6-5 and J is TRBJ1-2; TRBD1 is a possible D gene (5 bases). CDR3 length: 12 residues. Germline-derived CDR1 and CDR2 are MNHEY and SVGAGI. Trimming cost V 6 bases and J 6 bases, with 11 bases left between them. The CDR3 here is CASRPGYDGYTF. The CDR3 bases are TGTGCCAGCAGGCCAGGGTATGATGGCTACACCTTC.

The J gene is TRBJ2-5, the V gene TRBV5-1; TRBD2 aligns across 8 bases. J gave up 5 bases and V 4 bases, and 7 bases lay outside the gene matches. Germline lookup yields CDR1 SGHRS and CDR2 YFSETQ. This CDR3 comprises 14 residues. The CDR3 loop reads CASSRGGASETQYF. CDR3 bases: TGCGCCAGCAGCCGGGGGGGAGCGAGCGAGACCCAGTACTTC.

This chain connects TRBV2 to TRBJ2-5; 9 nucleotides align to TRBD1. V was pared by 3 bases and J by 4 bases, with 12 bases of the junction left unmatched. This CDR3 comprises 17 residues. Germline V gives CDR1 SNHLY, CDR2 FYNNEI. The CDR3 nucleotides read TGTGCCAGCAGTGACGGGGGGTACCTGACAGGGGGAGAGACCCAGTACTTC. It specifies CASSDGGYLTGGETQYF.

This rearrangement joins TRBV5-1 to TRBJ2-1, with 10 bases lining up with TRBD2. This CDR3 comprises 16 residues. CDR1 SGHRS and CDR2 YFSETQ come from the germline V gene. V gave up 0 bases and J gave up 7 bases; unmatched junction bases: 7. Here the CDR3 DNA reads TGCGCCAGCAGCTTGGCCAGCGGACTAGCGGCTAATGAGCAGTTCTTC. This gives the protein CASSLASGLAANEQFF.

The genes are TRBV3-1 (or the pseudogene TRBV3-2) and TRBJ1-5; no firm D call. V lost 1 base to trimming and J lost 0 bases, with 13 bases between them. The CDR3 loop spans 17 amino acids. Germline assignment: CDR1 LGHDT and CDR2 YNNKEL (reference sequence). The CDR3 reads CASSQGSPGYSNQPQHF. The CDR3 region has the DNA TGTGCCAGCAGCCAAGGCTCTCCCGGCTATAGCAATCAGCCCCAGCATTTT.

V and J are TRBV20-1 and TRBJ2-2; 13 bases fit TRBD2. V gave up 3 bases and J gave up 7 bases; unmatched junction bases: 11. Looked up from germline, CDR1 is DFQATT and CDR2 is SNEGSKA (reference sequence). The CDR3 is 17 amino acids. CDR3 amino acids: CSASRLAGGQHSGELFF. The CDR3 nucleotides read TGCAGTGCTAGTCGACTAGCGGGAGGCCAACATAGCGGGGAGCTGTTTTTT.

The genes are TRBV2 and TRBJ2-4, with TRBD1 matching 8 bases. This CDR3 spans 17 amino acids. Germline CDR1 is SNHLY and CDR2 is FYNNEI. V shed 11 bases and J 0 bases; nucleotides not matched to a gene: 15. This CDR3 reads CAGSQGVVRLAKNIQYF. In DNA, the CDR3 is TGTGCCGGCTCACAGGGGGTAGTTCGCCTAGCCAAAAACATTCAGTACTTC.

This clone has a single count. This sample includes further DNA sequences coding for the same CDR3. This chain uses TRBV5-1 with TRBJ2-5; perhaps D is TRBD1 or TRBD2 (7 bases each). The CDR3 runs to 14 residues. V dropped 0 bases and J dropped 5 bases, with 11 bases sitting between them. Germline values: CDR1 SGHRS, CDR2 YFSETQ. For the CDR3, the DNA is TGCGCCAGCAGCTTGGGACAGGGAGGGGAGACCCAGTACTTC. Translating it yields CASSLGQGGETQYF.

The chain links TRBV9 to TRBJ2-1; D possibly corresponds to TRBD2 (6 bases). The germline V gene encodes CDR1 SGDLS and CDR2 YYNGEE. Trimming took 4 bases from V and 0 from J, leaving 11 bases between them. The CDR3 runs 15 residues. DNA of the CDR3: TGTGCCAGCAGCATCGGGACTCGCTCCTACAATGAGCAGTTCTTC. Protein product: CASSIGTRSYNEQFF.

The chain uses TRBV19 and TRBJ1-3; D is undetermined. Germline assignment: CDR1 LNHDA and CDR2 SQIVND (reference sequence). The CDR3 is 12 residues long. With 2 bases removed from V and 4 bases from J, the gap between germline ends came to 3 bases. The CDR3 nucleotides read TGTGCCAGTAGTATATGGGGAAACACCATATATTTT. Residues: CASSIWGNTIYF. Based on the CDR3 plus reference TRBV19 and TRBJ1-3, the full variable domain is DGGITQSPKYLFRKEGQNVTLSCEQNLNHDAMYWYRQDPGQGLRLIYYSQIVNDFQKGDIAEGYSVSREKKESFPLTVTSAQKNPTAFYLCASSIWGNTIYFGEGSWLTVV.

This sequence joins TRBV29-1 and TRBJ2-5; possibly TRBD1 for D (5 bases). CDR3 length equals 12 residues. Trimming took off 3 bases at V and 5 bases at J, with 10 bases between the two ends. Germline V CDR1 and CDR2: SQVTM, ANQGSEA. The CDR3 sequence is CSVDRVAETQYF. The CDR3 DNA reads TGCAGCGTTGACAGGGTGGCGGAGACCCAGTACTTC.

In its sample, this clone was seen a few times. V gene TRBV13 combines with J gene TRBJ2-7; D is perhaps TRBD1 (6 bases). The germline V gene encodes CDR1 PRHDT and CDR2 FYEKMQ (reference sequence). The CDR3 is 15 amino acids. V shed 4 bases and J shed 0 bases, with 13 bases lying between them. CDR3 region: CASSSQGRASYEQYF. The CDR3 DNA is TGTGCCAGCAGCTCACAGGGTAGGGCCTCCTACGAGCAGTACTTC.

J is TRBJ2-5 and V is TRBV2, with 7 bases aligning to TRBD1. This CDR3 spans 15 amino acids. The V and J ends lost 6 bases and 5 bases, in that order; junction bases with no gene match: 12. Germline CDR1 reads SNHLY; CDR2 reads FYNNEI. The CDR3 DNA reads TGTGCCAGCAGGACTGTCAGGGGGTCTAGGGAGACCCAGTACTTC. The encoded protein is CASRTVRGSRETQYF.

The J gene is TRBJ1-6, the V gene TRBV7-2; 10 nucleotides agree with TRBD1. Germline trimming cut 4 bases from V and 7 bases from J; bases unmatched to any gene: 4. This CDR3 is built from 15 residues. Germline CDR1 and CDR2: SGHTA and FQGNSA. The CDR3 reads CASSSRQGANSPLHF. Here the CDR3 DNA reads TGTGCCAGCAGCTCCCGACAGGGGGCAAATTCACCCCTCCACTTT.

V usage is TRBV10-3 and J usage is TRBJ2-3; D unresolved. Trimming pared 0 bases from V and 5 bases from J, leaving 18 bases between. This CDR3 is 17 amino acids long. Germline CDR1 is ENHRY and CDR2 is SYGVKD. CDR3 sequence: CAISESLLRRRKDTQYF. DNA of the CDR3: TGTGCCATCAGTGAGTCCCTTTTGAGACGGAGAAAAGATACGCAGTATTTT.

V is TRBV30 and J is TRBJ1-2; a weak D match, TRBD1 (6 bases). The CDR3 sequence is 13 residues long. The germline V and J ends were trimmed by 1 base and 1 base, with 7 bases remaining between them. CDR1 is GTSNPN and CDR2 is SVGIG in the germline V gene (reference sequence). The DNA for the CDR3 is TGTGCCTGGAGTGGGGGACATAACTATGGCTACACCTTC. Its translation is CAWSGGHNYGYTF.

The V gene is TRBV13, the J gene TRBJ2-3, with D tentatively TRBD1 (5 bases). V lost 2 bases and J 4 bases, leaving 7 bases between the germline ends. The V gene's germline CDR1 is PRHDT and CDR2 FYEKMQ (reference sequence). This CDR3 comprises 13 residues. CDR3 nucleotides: TGTGCCAGCAGCTTACAGGGCGCAGATACGCAGTATTTT. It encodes CASSLQGADTQYF.

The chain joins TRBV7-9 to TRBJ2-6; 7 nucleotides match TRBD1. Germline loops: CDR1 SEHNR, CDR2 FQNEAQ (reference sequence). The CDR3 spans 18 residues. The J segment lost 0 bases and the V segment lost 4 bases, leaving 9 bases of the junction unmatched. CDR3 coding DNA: TGTGCCAGCAGCTACCGGACAGGCCATGTCTCTGGGGCCAACGTCCTGACTTTC. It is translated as CASSYRTGHVSGANVLTF.

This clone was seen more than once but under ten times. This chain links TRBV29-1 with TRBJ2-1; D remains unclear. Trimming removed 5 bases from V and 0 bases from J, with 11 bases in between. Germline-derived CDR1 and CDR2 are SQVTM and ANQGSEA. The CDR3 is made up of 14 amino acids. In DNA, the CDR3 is TGCAGCGTTATTAGCCTGAGCTCCTACAATGAGCAGTTCTTC. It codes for CSVISLSSYNEQFF.